This T cell receptor beta chain was sequenced during a study of early T cells in non-severe SARS-CoV-2 infection. In the study overall: The chains were unpaired, and the sequenced material was bulk RNA from unsorted whole blood.

With 4 bases removed from V and 8 bases from J, the gap between germline ends came to 16 bases. The CDR3 runs to 15 residues. CDR1 SGHRS and CDR2 YFSETQ come from the germline V gene. The sample holds a few counts of this clonotype. Its antigen remains unknown. Unique molecular identifiers (one per individual cDNA molecule) were attached. TCRdb ran MiXCR on the 5' RACE reads and lists one entry per CDR3 protein. Here the sample spans some 71,000 distinct CDR3 sequences, around 13% being singletons. Findings and limits, study-wide: The study's VDJdb matching favored anti-spike CD8 responses and missed private and CD4 specificities.

The rearrangement uses TRBV5-1 and TRBJ1-6; D not resolved. The TCR sequence derives from an adult who was a healthcare worker with PCR-confirmed SARS-CoV-2 infection or an uninfected control (not recorded which). Sequenced material: whole blood. The CDR3 spells CASSTRPEADSPLHF. CDR3 DNA sequence: TGCGCCAGCAGCACCCGTCCTGAGGCCGATTCACCCCTCCACTTT.